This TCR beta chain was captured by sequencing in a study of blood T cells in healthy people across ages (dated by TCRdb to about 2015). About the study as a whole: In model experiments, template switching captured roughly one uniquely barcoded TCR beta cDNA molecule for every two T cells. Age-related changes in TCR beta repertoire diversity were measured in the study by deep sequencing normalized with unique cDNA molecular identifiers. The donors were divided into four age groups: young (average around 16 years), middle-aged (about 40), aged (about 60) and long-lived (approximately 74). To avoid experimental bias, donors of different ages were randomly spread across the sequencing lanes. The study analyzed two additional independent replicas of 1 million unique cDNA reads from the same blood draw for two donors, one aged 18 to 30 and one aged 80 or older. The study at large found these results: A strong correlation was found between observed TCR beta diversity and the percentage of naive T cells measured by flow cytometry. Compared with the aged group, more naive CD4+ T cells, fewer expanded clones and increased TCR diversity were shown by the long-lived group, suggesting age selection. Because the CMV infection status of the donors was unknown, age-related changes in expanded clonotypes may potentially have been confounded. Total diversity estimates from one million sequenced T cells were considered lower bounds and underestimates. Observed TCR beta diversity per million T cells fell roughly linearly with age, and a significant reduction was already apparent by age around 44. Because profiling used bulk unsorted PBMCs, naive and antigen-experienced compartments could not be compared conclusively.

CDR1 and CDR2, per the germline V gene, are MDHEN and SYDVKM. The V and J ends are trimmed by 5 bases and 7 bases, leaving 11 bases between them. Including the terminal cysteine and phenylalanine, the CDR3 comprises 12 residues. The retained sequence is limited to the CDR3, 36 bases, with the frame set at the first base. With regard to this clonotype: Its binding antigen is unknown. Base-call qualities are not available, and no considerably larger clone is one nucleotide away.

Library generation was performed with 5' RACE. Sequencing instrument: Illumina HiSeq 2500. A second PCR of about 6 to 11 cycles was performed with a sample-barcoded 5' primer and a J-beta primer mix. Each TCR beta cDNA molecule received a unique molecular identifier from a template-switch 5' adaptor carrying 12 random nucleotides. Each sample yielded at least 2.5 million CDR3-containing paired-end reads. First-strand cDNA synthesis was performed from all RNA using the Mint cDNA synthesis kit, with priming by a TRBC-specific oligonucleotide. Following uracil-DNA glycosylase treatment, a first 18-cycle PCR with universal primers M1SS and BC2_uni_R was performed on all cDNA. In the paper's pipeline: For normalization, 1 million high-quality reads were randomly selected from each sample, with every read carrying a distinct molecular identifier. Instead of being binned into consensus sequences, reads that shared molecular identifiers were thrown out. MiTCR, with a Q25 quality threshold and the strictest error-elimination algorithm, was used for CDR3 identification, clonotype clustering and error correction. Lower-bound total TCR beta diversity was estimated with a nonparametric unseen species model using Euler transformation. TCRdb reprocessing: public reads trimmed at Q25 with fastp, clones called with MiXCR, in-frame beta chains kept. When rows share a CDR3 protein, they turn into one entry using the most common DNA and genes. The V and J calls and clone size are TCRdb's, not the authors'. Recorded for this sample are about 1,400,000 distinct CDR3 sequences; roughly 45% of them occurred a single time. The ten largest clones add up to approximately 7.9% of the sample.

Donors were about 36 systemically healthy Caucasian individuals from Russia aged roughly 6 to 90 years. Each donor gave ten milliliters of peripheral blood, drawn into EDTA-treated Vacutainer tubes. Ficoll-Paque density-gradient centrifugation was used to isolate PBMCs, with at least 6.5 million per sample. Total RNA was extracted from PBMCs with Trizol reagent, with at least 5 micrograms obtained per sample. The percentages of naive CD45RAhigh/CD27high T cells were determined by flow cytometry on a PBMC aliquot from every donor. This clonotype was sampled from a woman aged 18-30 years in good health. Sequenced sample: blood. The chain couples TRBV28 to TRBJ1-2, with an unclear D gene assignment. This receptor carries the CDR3 CASSPLYGGYTF. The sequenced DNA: TGTGCCAGCAGTCCTCTTTACGGTGGCTACACCTTC.